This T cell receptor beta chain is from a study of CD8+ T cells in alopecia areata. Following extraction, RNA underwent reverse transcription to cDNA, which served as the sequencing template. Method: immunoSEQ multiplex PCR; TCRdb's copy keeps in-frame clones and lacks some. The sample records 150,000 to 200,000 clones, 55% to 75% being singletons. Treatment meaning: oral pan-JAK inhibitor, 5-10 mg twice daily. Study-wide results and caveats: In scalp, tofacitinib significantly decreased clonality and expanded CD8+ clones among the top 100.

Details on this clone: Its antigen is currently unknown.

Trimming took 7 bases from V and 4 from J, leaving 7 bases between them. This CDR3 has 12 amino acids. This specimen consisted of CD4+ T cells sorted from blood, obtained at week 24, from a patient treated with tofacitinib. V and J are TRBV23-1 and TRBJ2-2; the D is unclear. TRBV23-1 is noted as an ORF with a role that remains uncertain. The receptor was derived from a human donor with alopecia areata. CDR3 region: CASTWGTGELFF. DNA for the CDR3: TGCGCCAGCACGTGGGGCACCGGGGAGCTGTTTTTT.